This T cell receptor beta chain was recorded in a study of molecular identifiers for immune sequencing clone quantification. V lost 0 bases to trimming and J lost 4 bases, with 9 bases between them. The germline V gene encodes CDR1 SEHNR and CDR2 FQNEAQ (reference sequence). The CDR3 covers 14 residues. Sorted inputs of about 18,000 to 1,100,000 cells, with 10%, 30% or 50% RNA, yielded naive CD8 libraries. Findings and limits, study-wide: A shared barcode on identical TCR molecules could lead to underestimated sizes for highly expanded clones.

Notes on this clonotype: Antigen unknown.

Each CDR3 protein gets one entry after TCRdb re-called the PCR reads with MiXCR. The table has some 590,000 distinct CDR3 sequences, roughly 25% seen once. The chain couples TRBV7-9 to TRBJ2-5, with D unclear. The source material was naive CD8+ T cells from blood, with Jurkat cell RNA spiked in. Subset reported: FACS-sorted CD8+CD4-CCR7+CD45RA+ naive T cells. The sequence derives from a human donor in good health. Some libraries in this study had Jurkat cell RNA spiked in. CDR3 sequence (DNA): TGTGCCAGCAGCTTAGCTCTGGGTCCAGAGACCCAGTACTTC. Translation: CASSLALGPETQYF.